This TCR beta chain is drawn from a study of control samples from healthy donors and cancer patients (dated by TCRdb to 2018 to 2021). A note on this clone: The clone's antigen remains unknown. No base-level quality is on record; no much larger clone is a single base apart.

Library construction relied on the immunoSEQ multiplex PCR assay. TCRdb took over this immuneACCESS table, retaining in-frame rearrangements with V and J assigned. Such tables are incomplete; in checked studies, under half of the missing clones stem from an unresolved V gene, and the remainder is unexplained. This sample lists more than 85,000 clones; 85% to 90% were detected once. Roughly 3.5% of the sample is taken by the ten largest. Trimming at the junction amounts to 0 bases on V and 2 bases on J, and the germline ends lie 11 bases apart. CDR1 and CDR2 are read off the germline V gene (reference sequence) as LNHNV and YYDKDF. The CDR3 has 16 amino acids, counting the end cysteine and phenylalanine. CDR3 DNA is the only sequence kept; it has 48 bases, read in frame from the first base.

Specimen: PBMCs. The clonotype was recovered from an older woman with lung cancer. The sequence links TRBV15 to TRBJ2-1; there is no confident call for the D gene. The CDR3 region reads CATSREASITYNEQFF. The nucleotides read TGTGCCACCAGCAGAGAGGCCTCCATAACCTACAATGAGCAGTTCTTC.